The T cell receptor (beta chain) described here comes from a study of Ad26.COV2.S vaccination and SARS-CoV-2 variants. About the study: This donor came from the COV1001 trial of Ad26.COV2.S.

Study-wide results and caveats: The study found higher spike-specific TCR breadth in vaccine than placebo recipients. Those who received vaccine or placebo ended up with similar non-spike TCR breadth.

Produced via immunoSEQ multiplex PCR; TCRdb's table is partial and in-frame only. The table includes some 350,000 clones, around 83% detected once. Trimming shortened V by 5 bases and J by 5 bases, and 22 bases separated the two germline ends. The germline gives CDR1 LNHDA, CDR2 SQIVND (reference sequence). The CDR3 totals 17 residues. For this clone: Antigen: not known.

Regarding treatment: 15 to 20 received Ad26.COV2.S at low or high dose, single or two shots; roughly five received placebo; per-sample allocation not given. Sampling was performed 63 days after the first vaccine or placebo injection. The chain joins TRBV19 to TRBJ2-1, with D unresolved. This specimen consisted of peripheral blood, obtained in a trial of Ad26.COV2.S vaccine versus placebo. The source of this sequence is a person between 18 and 60 years old who received the Ad26.COV2.S COVID-19 vaccine or a placebo. The CDR3 protein is CASSLSVARTVDNEQFF. The CDR3 DNA sequence: TGTGCCAGTAGTCTATCCGTCGCGCGAACCGTCGACAATGAGCAGTTCTTC.